These 26 T cell receptor beta chains were all obtained from the same sample, sequenced in a study of cytomegalovirus exposure and HLA in healthy donors. Vbeta (60) and Jbeta (13) primers were used in the PCR. Only in-frame clones appear in the TCRdb table, and some are missing; sequencing was by immunoSEQ multiplex PCR. In the table there are roughly 190,000 clones, around 84% of which are singletons. Sequencing was carried out using PBMCs. Receptors were obtained from a middle-aged man in good health and CMV-seropositive.

This clone came up a few times. The genes are TRBV4-1 and TRBJ1-4; 8 nucleotides match TRBD1. The V gene end was trimmed by 4 bases and the J gene end by 7 bases; junction bases not matched to a gene: 5. This CDR3 is 14 amino acids long. Germline-derived CDR1 and CDR2 are MGHRA and YSYEKL. The CDR3 DNA is TGCGCCAGCAGCCTCGCCGGGACAGGTGAAAAACTGTTTTTT. This translates into CASSLAGTGEKLFF.

This chain connects TRBV28 to TRBJ1-2; 7 bases line up with TRBD1. The CDR3 spans 14 residues. Trimming at V came to 4 bases and at J to 2 bases, leaving 4 bases not matched to a gene. Looked up from germline, CDR1 is MDHEN and CDR2 is SYDVKM. The CDR3 sequence is CASSSPGQNYGYTF. The CDR3 coding sequence is TGTGCCAGCAGTTCCCCGGGACAGAACTATGGCTACACCTTC.

V gene TRBV5-1 combines with J gene TRBJ2-7, with a possible D match to TRBD1 (6 bases). V lost 1 base and J lost 3, with 14 bases in between. Per the germline V gene, CDR1 is SGHRS and CDR2 is YFSETQ. CDR3 length: 15 amino acids. CDR3 sequence (DNA): TGCGCCAGCAGCTTGCGTCCAGGGGTAGACTACGAGCAGTACTTC. This translates into CASSLRPGVDYEQYF.

This clone was seen just once. The chain combines TRBV5-1 with TRBJ2-5; 12 bases map to TRBD2. Germline V gives CDR1 SGHRS, CDR2 YFSETQ. With 5 bases clipped from V and 1 base from J, the junction kept 3 bases outside the gene matches. The CDR3 has 15 residues. The CDR3 DNA sequence: TGCGCCAGCAGAGGACTAGCGGGGAGCCAAGAGACCCAGTACTTC. This codes for CASRGLAGSQETQYF.

The chain combines TRBV5-1 with TRBJ1-2; 7 bases fit TRBD1. The CDR3 spans 13 residues. Germline trimming cut 7 bases from V and 4 bases from J; bases unmatched to any gene: 7. The germline V gene encodes CDR1 SGHRS and CDR2 YFSETQ. In DNA form, the CDR3 reads TGCGCCAGCGGATCGGGACAGTCCTATGGCTACACCTTC. As protein: CASGSGQSYGYTF.

This rearrangement joins TRBV5-4 to TRBJ2-7; D is unclear. V lost 4 bases and J 1 base, leaving 12 bases between the germline ends. The length of the CDR3 is 14 residues. Looked up from germline, CDR1 is SGHNT and CDR2 is YYREEE (reference sequence). The CDR3 DNA reads TGTGCCAGCAGCCCAGCTGGGCCGTCCTACGAGCAGTACTTC. Amino acids: CASSPAGPSYEQYF.

A note on this clone: At the DNA level, this CDR3 is encoded by other sequences in the same sample as well. The CDR3 region has the DNA TGTGCCAGCAGCTCGGGACAGGGAACAGATACGCAGTATTTT. Translated: CASSSGQGTDTQYF. The V gene is TRBV28, the J gene TRBJ2-3; the match to TRBD1 covers 9 bases. J lost 3 bases, V lost 6 bases, and 4 bases had no gene match. The CDR3 has 14 amino acids. The germline V gene encodes CDR1 MDHEN and CDR2 SYDVKM.

V gene TRBV27 combines with J gene TRBJ2-7; 10 bases map to TRBD2. Germline values: CDR1 MNHEY, CDR2 SMNVEV (reference sequence). V lost 6 bases, J lost 7 bases, and 12 bases stayed unmatched. This CDR3 contains 15 residues. CDR3 residues: CASRAAGGPSREQYF. In DNA, the CDR3 is TGTGCCAGCAGGGCAGCGGGGGGGCCGAGTCGAGAGCAGTACTTC.

Only one count was recorded for this clone. The CDR3 DNA reads as TGCGCCAGCAGTGAGTCGCGGGGGGCTCTCAATGAGCAGTTCTTC. Translating it yields CASSESRGALNEQFF. The chain joins TRBV10-1 to TRBJ2-1; 8 bases are a match to TRBD2. With V trimmed by 0 bases and J by 6 bases, 4 bases remained unmatched. CDR3 length: 15 residues. The germline gives CDR1 WNHNN, CDR2 SYGVQD (reference sequence).

A single count supports this clone. The rearrangement links TRBV11-1 to TRBJ1-1; D might be TRBD1 (5 bases). Trimming removed 3 bases from V and 6 bases from J, with 11 bases in between. The CDR3 totals 13 residues. Germline V gives CDR1 SGHAT, CDR2 FQDESV (reference sequence). The CDR3 region is CASSFGGSAEAFF. CDR3 DNA sequence: TGTGCCAGCAGCTTTGGGGGGAGCGCTGAAGCTTTCTTT.

This clone was detected a few times. The gene calls are TRBV5-1 and TRBJ2-7; 8 positions match TRBD2. After removal of 4 bases from V and 4 bases from J, the junction contained 10 bases not matched to a gene. The CDR3 consists of 15 residues. Germline V lookup: CDR1 SGHRS, CDR2 YFSETQ. As DNA, the CDR3 is TGCGCCAGCAGCCACGCCAGCGGGAGTGCGTACGAGCAGTACTTC. It is translated as CASSHASGSAYEQYF. The full variable domain, with the rest looked up from reference TRBV5-1 and TRBJ2-7, is KAGVTQTPRYLIKTRGQQVTLSCSPISGHRSVSWYQQTPGQGLQFLFEYFSETQRNKGNFPGRFSGRQFSNSRSEMNVSTLELGDSALYLCASSHASGSAYEQYFGPGTRLTVT.

The genes are TRBV30 and TRBJ2-7; 10 positions match TRBD1. The CDR3 is 13 amino acids. V shed 2 bases and J 6 bases; nucleotides not matched to a gene: 4. Germline V gene data show CDR1 as GTSNPN and CDR2 as SVGIG (reference sequence). CDR3 sequence (DNA): TGTGCCTGGAGTAAGGGACAGGGGCGCGAGCAGTACTTC. It encodes CAWSKGQGREQYF.

V and J are TRBV7-9 and TRBJ1-2; D not resolved. The V end was cut by 0 bases, the J end by 4 bases, with 6 bases between. The CDR3 extends over 13 amino acids. Germline CDR1 is SEHNR and CDR2 is FQNEAQ (reference sequence). The CDR3 loop reads CASSLARGYGYTF. In nucleotides, the CDR3 is TGTGCCAGCAGCTTAGCGCGCGGCTATGGCTACACCTTC.

This chain connects TRBV19 to TRBJ1-1; D is ambiguous. Trimming removed 9 bases from V and 5 bases from J, with 13 bases in between. This CDR3 has 12 amino acids. Germline CDR1 is LNHDA and CDR2 is SQIVND (reference sequence). The CDR3 DNA is TGTGCCAGCCTTTCGAGGGCGACTGAAGCTTTCTTT. As protein: CASLSRATEAFF.

V usage is TRBV7-8 and J usage is TRBJ2-7; 7 bases are shared with TRBD1. Germline loops: CDR1 SGHVS, CDR2 FQNEAQ. The CDR3 is 16 amino acids. The V and J ends lost 3 bases and 0 bases, in that order; junction bases with no gene match: 8. In DNA form, the CDR3 reads TGTGCCAGCAGCTTGGTCCTCGGGACAGACTCCTACGAGCAGTACTTC. It encodes CASSLVLGTDSYEQYF.

This clone has a single count. V gene TRBV7-9 combines with J gene TRBJ2-7; D may be TRBD1 (5 bases). Deletions cut 1 base from V and 2 bases from J, with 6 bases between. The CDR3 totals 13 residues. The germline V gene encodes CDR1 SEHNR and CDR2 FQNEAQ (reference sequence). As DNA, the CDR3 is TGTGCCAGCAGCTTAGTAGGGGCCTACGAGCAGTACTTC. Encoded protein: CASSLVGAYEQYF.

The V gene is TRBV6-1, the J gene TRBJ1-5, with 7 bases identical to TRBD1. The CDR3 spans 15 residues. Germline V CDR1 and CDR2: MNHNS, SASEGT. V lost 6 bases and J lost 3; bases outside the gene matches: 8. CDR3 sequence (DNA): TGTGCCAGCAGCTCCACAGGGGTGGACAATCAGCCCCAGCATTTT. It specifies CASSSTGVDNQPQHF.

This clone has just one count. The chain combines TRBV9 with TRBJ2-2, with 14 bases aligning to TRBD2. Per germline, CDR1 SGDLS and CDR2 YYNGEE. This CDR3 region has 20 residues. V gave up 4 bases and J gave up 3 bases; unmatched junction bases: 14. The CDR3 loop reads CASSPRARGTSGGYTGELFF. The CDR3 region has the DNA TGTGCCAGCAGCCCACGAGCCAGGGGGACTAGCGGGGGATACACCGGGGAGCTGTTTTTT. The complete variable domain, with remaining parts taken from reference TRBV9 and TRBJ2-2, reads DSGVTQTPKHLITATGQRVTLRCSPRSGDLSVYWYQQSLDQGLQFLIQYYNGEERAKGNILERFSAQQFPDLHSELNLSSLELGDSALYFCASSPRARGTSGGYTGELFFGEGSRLTVL.

The chain's CDR3 is CAWSETGAQPQHF. The CDR3 DNA reads as TGTGCCTGGAGCGAGACAGGGGCTCAGCCCCAGCATTTT. J is TRBJ1-5 and V is TRBV30, with 8 bases matching TRBD1. This CDR3 contains 13 residues. Trimming cost V 3 bases and J 6 bases; bases outside gene matches: 4. Germline CDR1 and CDR2: GTSNPN and SVGIG (reference sequence). The variable domain in full, with the rest retrieved from reference TRBV30 and TRBJ1-5, is SQTIHQWPATLVQPVGSPLSLECTVEGTSNPNLYWYRQAAGRGLQLLFYSVGIGQISSEVPQNLSASRPQDRQFILSSKKLLLSDSGFYLCAWSETGAQPQHFGDGTRLSIL.

The V call is TRBV9, the J call TRBJ1-6; no clear D gene. The germline CDR1 and CDR2 sequences are SGDLS and YYNGEE. V was trimmed by 0 bases and J by 7 bases, leaving 8 bases between them. This CDR3 has 14 amino acids. The CDR3, as DNA: TGTGCCAGCAGCGTAGAGAGGAAAAATTCACCCCTCCACTTT. Protein: CASSVERKNSPLHF. Based on the CDR3 plus reference TRBV9 and TRBJ1-6, the full variable domain is DSGVTQTPKHLITATGQRVTLRCSPRSGDLSVYWYQQSLDQGLQFLIQYYNGEERAKGNILERFSAQQFPDLHSELNLSSLELGDSALYFCASSVERKNSPLHFGNGTRLTVT.

The V gene is TRBV5-1, the J gene TRBJ2-5; D is perhaps TRBD2 (6 bases). Trimming pared 6 bases from V and 4 bases from J, leaving 25 bases between. Germline V gives CDR1 SGHRS, CDR2 YFSETQ. This CDR3 spans 17 amino acids. CDR3 sequence: CASTLGIGGNKRETQYF. The CDR3 bases are TGCGCCAGCACCCTTGGTATTGGGGGGAATAAGAGAGAGACCCAGTACTTC.

This chain's CDR3 is CASSLAGGGETQYF. As DNA, the CDR3 is TGTGCCAGCTCACTCGCGGGAGGGGGAGAGACCCAGTACTTC. J is TRBJ2-5 and V is TRBV18; 9 positions match TRBD2. V lost 4 bases, J lost 4 bases, and 4 bases stayed unmatched. Germline V lookup: CDR1 KGHSH, CDR2 LQKENI. The CDR3 has 14 amino acids. Using reference TRBV18 and TRBJ2-5 for the parts outside the CDR3, the full variable domain is NAGVMQNPRHLVRRRGQEARLRCSPMKGHSHVYWYRQLPEEGLKFMVYLQKENIIDESGMPKERFSAEFPKEGPSILRIQQVVRGDSAAYFCASSLAGGGETQYFGPGTRLLVL.

The gene calls are TRBV9 and TRBJ2-1; tentative D call: TRBD2 (6 bases). The CDR3 has 15 amino acids. Trimming cost V 3 bases and J 0 bases, with 10 bases left between them. Germline V gives CDR1 SGDLS, CDR2 YYNGEE. CDR3 bases: TGTGCCAGCAGCGGCCCTAGCGACTCCTACAATGAGCAGTTCTTC. It translates to CASSGPSDSYNEQFF. Full variable domain (rest looked up from reference TRBV9 and TRBJ2-1): DSGVTQTPKHLITATGQRVTLRCSPRSGDLSVYWYQQSLDQGLQFLIQYYNGEERAKGNILERFSAQQFPDLHSELNLSSLELGDSALYFCASSGPSDSYNEQFFGPGTRLTVL.

The CDR3 protein is CSVERKSRQGGNTEAFF. The CDR3 bases are TGCAGCGTTGAAAGGAAATCCCGACAGGGGGGGAACACTGAAGCTTTCTTT. The chain has TRBV29-1 and TRBJ1-1; TRBD1 agrees at 9 bases. The junction had 11 bases not matched to a gene; V was cut back by 2 bases and J by 1 base. The germline V gene encodes CDR1 SQVTM and CDR2 ANQGSEA. The CDR3 length is 17 residues.

In nucleotides, the CDR3 is TGTGCCAGCAGCAATCTCAGGGAGGGTAGCTACGAGCAGTACTTC. This gives the protein CASSNLREGSYEQYF. This chain links TRBV21-1 with TRBJ2-7; no DNA check was done on the table's D call, TRBD2. TRBV21-1 is marked as a pseudogene. This CDR3 is 15 amino acids long.

This chain uses TRBV2 with TRBJ2-7; 8 bases are a match to TRBD1. V gave up 3 bases and J gave up 2 bases; unmatched junction bases: 3. CDR1 and CDR2 from the germline V gene are SNHLY and FYNNEI. The CDR3 totals 14 residues. The CDR3 nucleotides read TGTGCCAGCAGTGAGGACAGGGTAACCTACGAGCAGTACTTC. It encodes CASSEDRVTYEQYF.